This T cell receptor beta chain was captured in a study of Ad26.COV2.S vaccination and SARS-CoV-2 variants. Clones were read by immunoSEQ multiplex PCR, and TCRdb kept only the in-frame ones, dropping some. The repertoire consists of roughly 450,000 clones, with more than 80% occurring once and the leading ten covering 9% to 15%. This clone appeared a single time. The CDR3 has 14 residues. The ends were cut back, 1 base at V and 3 bases at J, with 9 bases in the middle. CDR1 LGHNT and CDR2 FRNRAP come from the germline V gene. Treatment specified: around 19 received Ad26.COV2.S at low or high dose, single or two shots; about 5 received placebo; per-sample allocation not given. Each sample was drawn 63 days after the first injection (of vaccine or placebo).

This sample comprised peripheral blood, obtained in a trial of Ad26.COV2.S vaccine versus placebo. The V call is TRBV12-5, the J call TRBJ2-5; D not certain. The source is a person aged 18-60 years who received the Ad26.COV2.S COVID-19 vaccine or a placebo. The CDR3 is CASGLDRIKETQYF. CDR3 sequence (DNA): TGTGCTAGTGGTTTGGACAGAATTAAAGAGACCCAGTACTTC.